This T cell receptor (beta chain) is from a study of T cell repertoires in cytomegalovirus infection. V lost 1 base to trimming and J lost 2 bases, with 9 bases between them. Germline lookup yields CDR1 SGHVS and CDR2 FQNEAQ. CDR3 length: 14 residues. TCRdb called the reads again in MiXCR, with one record for every CDR3 protein. Among more than 250,000 distinct CDR3 sequences listed, roughly an eighth were seen once. This clonotype occurred many times. The sample taken for sequencing was PBMCs. The V gene is TRBV7-8, the J gene TRBJ2-7, with D possibly TRBD1 on 5 matching bases. The TCR comes from a human donor in good health (CMV status not recorded). Some clones in this sample may be carry-over from other donors' samples. The CDR3 DNA sequence: TGTGCCAGCAGCTTAGTTCCAGGGACCTACGAGCAGTACTTC. Protein sequence: CASSLVPGTYEQYF.